This paragraph reports one T cell receptor beta chain. This entry is derived from a study of beta chain features in type 1 diabetes. J lost 11 bases, V lost 1 base, and 5 bases had no gene match. The CDR3 sequence is 14 residues long. Germline lookup yields CDR1 MNHEY and CDR2 SMNVEV (reference sequence). Investigators reverse transcribed all isolated RNA, so they sequenced expressed TCRB transcripts. The data were produced by immunoSEQ multiplex PCR, yet TCRdb's version contains in-frame clones alone and is incomplete. There are 620,000 or so clones in the sample; about 16% occur only once, and around 0.095% lies in the top ten.

The sequencing sample was made of naive CD4+ T cells from blood. The source is a man aged 18 to 35 in good health. The chain uses TRBV27 and TRBJ2-3, with 11 bases identical to TRBD2. CDR3 in DNA: TGTGCCAGCAGTTTATTAGCGGGGGGGCTTGGGCAGTATTTT. This codes for CASSLLAGGLGQYF.